What follows is one T cell receptor (beta chain) and its context. The table lists this clonotype with many counts. What this receptor recognizes is not known. Base qualities are not at hand, and no much larger clone is one base apart. These data belong to a study of identical twins (dated by TCRdb to the mid-2010s). Background on the whole study: The study deep-sequenced TCR alpha and beta repertoires from monozygotic twins, unrelated adults of various ages and cord blood to test whether fetal clonotypes persist. To rule out contamination, replicate twin experiments were performed at different times with different library preparation protocols. General study outcomes and caveats: Compared with coincidental sharing between unrelated individuals, out-of-frame TCR alpha sequences shared between twins showed an excess of sequences with low generation probability. Conclusions relied on cross-sectional statistical analysis, since the same donors could not be followed over many years. In monozygotic twins, recombination models systematically underestimated out-of-frame TCR alpha sharing, but the models matched the sharing seen between unrelated individuals. Zero-insertion analyses could be partly confounded by invariant T cells such as MAIT and iNKT, though diverse VJ usage argued against such confounding for most clonotypes. In beta out-of-frame sequences, excess twin sharing was weaker, because having fewer shared sequences lowered the signal-to-noise ratio. Abundant cord blood beta clonotypes carried fewer insertions; young adult naive repertoires showed a weaker similar trend, while memory repertoires showed none.

Only healthy Caucasian donors were included. Three pairs of female monozygotic twins, all aged about 18 to 30 years, made up the twin cohort. Miltenyi CD45RO+ enrichment and human naive T-cell isolation kits were used to isolate memory (CD45RO+) and naive T cells from PBMC. The germline V gene encodes CDR1 MNHNS and CDR2 SASEGT. Clipping removes 7 bases from V and 8 bases from J, with 11 as the unmatched junction base count. The CDR3 starts with the cysteine, ends with the phenylalanine, and has 15 residues. Only CDR3 DNA remains: 45 bases, in frame from the first base. The library was generated by 5' RACE. The run used an Illumina HiSeq 2000. A universal primer binding site was introduced by template switching, and a unique molecular identifier was present in the final cDNA, enabling accurate counting of TCR cDNA molecules. Specific primers in the conserved constant-segment region were used to synthesize first-strand cDNA for TCR alpha and beta chains. To control for contamination, each cDNA library was double barcoded with a SMART-Mk sample barcode plus Illumina barcodes. TruSeq adapter sequences along with Illumina sample barcodes were introduced in two successive PCR steps. The Illumina HiSeq platform was used with custom primers to sequence TCR alpha and beta cDNA libraries. From the authors' description of their analysis: Raw reads were processed with MiGEC to extract unique molecular identifiers, and MiXCR was used to determine CDR3 positions. Recombination models were inferred per individual with the repgenHMM and IGoR tools using an EM algorithm. The tcR package in R was used for shared clonotype analysis, with sharing normalized by the product of cloneset sizes. To study raw recombination free of thymic and clonal selection effects, out-of-frame nonproductive sequences were analyzed. TCRdb cleaned the public reads at Q25 with fastp, built clones with MiXCR and kept in-frame beta chains. Each CDR3 protein gets just one entry, which takes the most common genes and DNA from the rows behind it. These V and J calls are TCRdb output, not the study's own analysis. The sample data list around 280,000 distinct CDR3 sequences, and about 8% of these were observed just once. 2.1% of the sample lies in the top ten.

These data were likewise used in another study, on yellow fever vaccine responses in identical twins. The second study, in turn, reports: The authors reported that the T cell response to vaccination in identical twins appeared partly convergent and partly personalized. In identical twins, the study followed T cell clones that responded to the vaccine with precision.

Sequenced material: memory (CD45RO+) T cells sorted from blood. Sample cell subset or site, as interpreted from the label and publication: CD45RO+ enriched T cells. The chain couples TRBV6-1 to TRBJ2-1; 10 central bases correspond to TRBD2. The sequence was obtained from a young woman in good health. The CDR3 protein sequence reads: CASKYGPSGSDEQFF. DNA sequence: TGTGCCAGCAAGTACGGTCCTAGCGGGAGTGATGAGCAGTTCTTC.